This T cell receptor beta chain was retrieved from a study of blood T cell repertoires in COVID-19. Turning to the study itself: T cells, B-cell-depleted T cells, or PBMCs supplied cDNA or gDNA.

The V gene's germline CDR1 is MRHNA and CDR2 SNTAGT. V lost 2 bases and J 3 bases, leaving 11 bases between the germline ends. CDR3 length: 15 residues. Repertoires were generated with immunoSEQ multiplex PCR, while TCRdb's copy carries only in-frame clones and drops some. The profile shows around 150,000 clones, more than 65% of them singletons. The TCR sequence derives from a woman aged 80 or over with acute or convalescent COVID-19. The sample comprised peripheral blood. V and J are TRBV6-4 and TRBJ1-3; D gene ambiguous. The CDR3 region is CASSDGQVIGNTIYF. CDR3 in DNA: TGTGCCAGCAGTGACGGCCAGGTTATTGGAAACACCATATATTTT.